This T cell receptor beta chain is from a study of Graves' ophthalmopathy and Graves' hyperthyroidism. From germline, CDR1 is LNHDA and CDR2 SQIVND (reference sequence). The CDR3 length is 16 residues. V gave up 8 bases and J gave up 6 bases; unmatched junction bases: 10. Comments on this clonotype: Antigen specificity is unknown.

Amplified material comprised TCR beta CDR3 regions derived from RNA transcripts. A first-round RT-PCR used HTBI primers, followed by a second-round multiplex PCR. MiXCR, applied by TCRdb to the multiplex PCR reads, yields one record per CDR3 protein. The sample records tens of thousands of distinct CDR3 sequences, approximately 45% being singletons. Overall study findings and caveats: Detection in blood was also observed for most expanded thyroid clonotypes above 0.001 frequency.

Sequencing was performed on peripheral blood. This sequence was found in an adult woman with Graves' ophthalmopathy. The J gene is TRBJ2-1, the V gene TRBV19; 13 bases line up with TRBD2. In nucleotides, the CDR3 is TGTGCCAGTGGACAGGGACTAGCGGGAACCCTCAATGAGCAGTTCTTC. Translated: CASGQGLAGTLNEQFF. The variable domain in full, completed from reference TRBV19 and TRBJ2-1, reads DGGITQSPKYLFRKEGQNVTLSCEQNLNHDAMYWYRQDPGQGLRLIYYSQIVNDFQKGDIAEGYSVSREKKESFPLTVTSAQKNPTAFYLCASGQGLAGTLNEQFFGPGTRLTVL.